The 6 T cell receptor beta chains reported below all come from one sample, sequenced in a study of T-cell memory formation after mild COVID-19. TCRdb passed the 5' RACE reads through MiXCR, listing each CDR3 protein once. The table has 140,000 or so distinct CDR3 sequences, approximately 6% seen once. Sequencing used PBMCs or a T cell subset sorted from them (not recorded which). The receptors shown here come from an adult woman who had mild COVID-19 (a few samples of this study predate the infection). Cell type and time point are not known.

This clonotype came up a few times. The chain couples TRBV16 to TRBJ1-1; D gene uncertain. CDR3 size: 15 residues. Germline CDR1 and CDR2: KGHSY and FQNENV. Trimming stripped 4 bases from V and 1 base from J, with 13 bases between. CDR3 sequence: CASSPNRAGNTEAFF. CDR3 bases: TGTGCCAGCAGCCCAAACCGGGCCGGGAACACTGAAGCTTTCTTT.

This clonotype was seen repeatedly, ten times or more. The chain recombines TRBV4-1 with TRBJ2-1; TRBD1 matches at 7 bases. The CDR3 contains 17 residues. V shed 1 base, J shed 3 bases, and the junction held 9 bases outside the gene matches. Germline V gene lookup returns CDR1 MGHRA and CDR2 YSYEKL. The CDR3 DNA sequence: TGCGCCAGCAGCCAAGGATCAGCAGGGGGATTCTACAATGAGCAGTTCTTC. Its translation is CASSQGSAGGFYNEQFF.

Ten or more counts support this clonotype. The CDR3 DNA reads TGTGCCAGCAGCCTAGACAGGAATAATTCACCCCTCCACTTT. This translates into CASSLDRNNSPLHF. The chain couples TRBV12-3 or TRBV12-4 to TRBJ1-6; D possibly corresponds to TRBD1 (6 bases). Trimming took 6 bases from V and 5 from J, leaving 11 bases between them. The CDR3 length is 14 residues.

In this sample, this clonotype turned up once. The CDR3 loop is CASSLSGGPLSTDTQYF. CDR3 bases: TGTGCCAGCAGTTTATCAGGAGGGCCCTTAAGCACAGATACGCAGTATTTT. This sequence joins TRBV12-3 or TRBV12-4 and TRBJ2-3, with a tentative D call TRBD2 (6 bases). Trimming pared 2 bases from V and 0 bases from J, leaving 15 bases between. CDR3 length: 17 residues.

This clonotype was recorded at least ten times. The CDR3 nucleotides are TGTGCCGGGAGGGGTATCCACGAGCAGTACTTC. Its translation: CAGRGIHEQYF. This chain connects TRBV9 to TRBJ2-7; 7 bases fit TRBD2. The junction had 6 bases not matched to a gene; V was cut back by 10 bases and J by 5 bases. The CDR3 extends over 11 amino acids. Germline V lookup: CDR1 SGDLS, CDR2 YYNGEE.

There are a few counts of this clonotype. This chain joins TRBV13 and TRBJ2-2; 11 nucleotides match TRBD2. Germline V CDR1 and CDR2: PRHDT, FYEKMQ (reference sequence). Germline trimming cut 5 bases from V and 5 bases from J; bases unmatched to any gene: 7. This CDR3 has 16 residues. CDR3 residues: CASSLTSGRQTGELFF. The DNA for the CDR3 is TGTGCCAGCAGCCTAACTAGCGGGAGACAAACCGGGGAGCTGTTTTTT.